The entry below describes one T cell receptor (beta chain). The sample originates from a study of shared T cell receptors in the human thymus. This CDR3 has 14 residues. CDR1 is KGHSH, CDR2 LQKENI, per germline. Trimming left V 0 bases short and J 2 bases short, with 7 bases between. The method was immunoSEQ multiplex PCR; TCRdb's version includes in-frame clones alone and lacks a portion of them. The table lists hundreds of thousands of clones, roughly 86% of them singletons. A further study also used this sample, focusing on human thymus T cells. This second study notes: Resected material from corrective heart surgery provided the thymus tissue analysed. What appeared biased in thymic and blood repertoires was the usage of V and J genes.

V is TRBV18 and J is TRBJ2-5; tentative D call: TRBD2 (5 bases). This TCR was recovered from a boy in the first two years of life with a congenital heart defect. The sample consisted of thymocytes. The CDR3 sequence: CASSPPGRQETQYF. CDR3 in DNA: TGTGCCAGCTCACCACCAGGGAGACAAGAGACCCAGTACTTC. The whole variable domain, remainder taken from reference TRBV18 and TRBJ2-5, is NAGVMQNPRHLVRRRGQEARLRCSPMKGHSHVYWYRQLPEEGLKFMVYLQKENIIDESGMPKERFSAEFPKEGPSILRIQQVVRGDSAAYFCASSPPGRQETQYFGPGTRLLVL.